The present T cell receptor beta chain was sequenced within a study of blood T cell repertoires in COVID-19. The overall study: Samples came from the United States, Italy and Spain, spanning acute and convalescent COVID-19. T cells, B-cell-depleted T cells, or PBMCs supplied cDNA or gDNA.

Source study methods: Amplification with reference gene primers provided the estimates of nucleated cell counts. Profiling relied on immunoSEQ multiplex PCR, and the TCRdb table lists in-frame clones only, not all of them. The V and J calls and clone size were taken over from that table, and D and trimming were inferred from the DNA. The sample has around 200,000 clones, 80% to 85% seen once. Sequencing was performed on peripheral blood. This clonotype was sampled from a human donor in a cohort sampled during active COVID-19.

The CDR3 loop reads CASSHLWREQYF. The CDR3, as DNA: TGTGCCAGCTCCCATCTTTGGAGGGAGCAGTACTTC. J is TRBJ2-7 and V is TRBV18; D might be TRBD2 (5 bases). Between the trimmed V and J ends, which lost 6 bases and 7 bases, there was a span of 13 bases. The CDR3 covers 12 residues. CDR1 and CDR2 (germline): KGHSH, LQKENI.